This T cell receptor (beta chain) was sequenced for a study of cytomegalovirus exposure and HLA in healthy donors. Study-wide points: Accurate prediction of HLA-A and HLA-B alleles (for most subjects) was reportedly achieved from TCR beta sequences. A later examination showed that TCR association rates differed by HLA locus, with DRB1 most and HLA-C fewest.

Everyone who donated was a healthy bone marrow donor. Notes on this clone: What it binds is unknown.

Germline V lookup: CDR1 KGHSH, CDR2 LQKENI. The CDR3 is 17 residues long. Trimming cost V 3 bases and J 8 bases; bases outside gene matches: 14. Vbeta (60) and Jbeta (13) primers were used in the PCR. Sequencing used immunoSEQ multiplex PCR; TCRdb keeps in-frame clones, though not all of them. The sample holds under 200,000 clones; about four fifths are singletons and the top ten take 1.5% to 2%. The genes are TRBV18 and TRBJ1-4; 8 bases are shared with TRBD1. The clonotype originates from a man aged 35 to 55 in good health and CMV-seropositive. The source material was PBMCs. CDR3 residues: CASSPVKSGTGKEKLFF. The CDR3 DNA reads as TGTGCCAGCTCACCTGTCAAGTCCGGGACAGGAAAAGAAAAACTGTTTTTT.